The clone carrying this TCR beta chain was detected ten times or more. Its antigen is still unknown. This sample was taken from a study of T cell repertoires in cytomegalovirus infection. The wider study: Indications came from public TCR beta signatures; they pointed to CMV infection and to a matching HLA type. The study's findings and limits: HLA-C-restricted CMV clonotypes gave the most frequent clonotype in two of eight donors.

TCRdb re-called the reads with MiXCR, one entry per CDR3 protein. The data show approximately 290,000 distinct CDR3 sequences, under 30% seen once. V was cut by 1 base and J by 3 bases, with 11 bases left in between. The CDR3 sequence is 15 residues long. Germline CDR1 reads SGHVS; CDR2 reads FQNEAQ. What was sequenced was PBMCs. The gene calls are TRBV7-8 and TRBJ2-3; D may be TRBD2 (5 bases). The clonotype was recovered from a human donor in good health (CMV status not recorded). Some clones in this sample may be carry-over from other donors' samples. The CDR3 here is CASSLDPRTTDTQYF. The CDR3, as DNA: TGTGCCAGCAGCTTAGACCCCAGGACTACAGATACGCAGTATTTT.